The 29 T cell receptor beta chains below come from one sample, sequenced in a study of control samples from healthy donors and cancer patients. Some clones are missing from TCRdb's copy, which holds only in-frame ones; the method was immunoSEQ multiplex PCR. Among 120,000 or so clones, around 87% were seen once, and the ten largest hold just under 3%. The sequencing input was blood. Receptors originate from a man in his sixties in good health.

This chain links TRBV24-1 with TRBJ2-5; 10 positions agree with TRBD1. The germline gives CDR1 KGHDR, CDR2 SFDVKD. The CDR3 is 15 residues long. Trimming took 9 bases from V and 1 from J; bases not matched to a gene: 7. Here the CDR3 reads CATGGTGVAQETQYF. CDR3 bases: TGTGCCACCGGTGGGACAGGGGTTGCCCAAGAGACCCAGTACTTC.

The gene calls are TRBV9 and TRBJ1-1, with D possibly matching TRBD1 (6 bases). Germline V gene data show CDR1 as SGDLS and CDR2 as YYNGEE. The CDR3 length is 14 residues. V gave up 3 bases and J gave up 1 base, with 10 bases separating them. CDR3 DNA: TGTGCCAGCAGCGGTCAGGGGAGGAACACTGAAGCTTTCTTT. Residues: CASSGQGRNTEAFF. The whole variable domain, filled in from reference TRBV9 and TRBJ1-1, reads DSGVTQTPKHLITATGQRVTLRCSPRSGDLSVYWYQQSLDQGLQFLIQYYNGEERAKGNILERFSAQQFPDLHSELNLSSLELGDSALYFCASSGQGRNTEAFFGQGTRLTVV.

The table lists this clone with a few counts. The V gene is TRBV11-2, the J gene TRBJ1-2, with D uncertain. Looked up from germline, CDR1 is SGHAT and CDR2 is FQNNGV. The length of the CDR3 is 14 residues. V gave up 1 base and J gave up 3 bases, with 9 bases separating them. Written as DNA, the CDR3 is TGTGCCAGCAGCTTAGTTTTCAGTTACTATGGCTACACCTTC. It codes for CASSLVFSYYGYTF.

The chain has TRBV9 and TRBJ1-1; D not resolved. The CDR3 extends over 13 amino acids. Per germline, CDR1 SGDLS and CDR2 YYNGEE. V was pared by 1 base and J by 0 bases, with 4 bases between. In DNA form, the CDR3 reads TGTGCCAGCAGCGTACGGGTGAACACTGAAGCTTTCTTT. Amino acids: CASSVRVNTEAFF.

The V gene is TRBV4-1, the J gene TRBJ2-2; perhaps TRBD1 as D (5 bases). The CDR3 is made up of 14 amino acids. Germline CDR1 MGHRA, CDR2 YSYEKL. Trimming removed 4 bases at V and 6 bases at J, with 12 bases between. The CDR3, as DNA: TGCGCCAGCAGCCCCCGGCAGGGCCCCGGGGAGCTGTTTTTT. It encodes CASSPRQGPGELFF.

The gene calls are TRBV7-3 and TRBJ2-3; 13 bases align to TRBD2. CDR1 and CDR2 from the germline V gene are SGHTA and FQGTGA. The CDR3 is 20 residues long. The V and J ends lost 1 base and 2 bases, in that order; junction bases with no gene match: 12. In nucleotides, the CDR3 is TGTGCCAGCAGCTTAAATATTAGGGGTGGACTAGCGGGGGCCACAGATACGCAGTATTTT. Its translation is CASSLNIRGGLAGATDTQYF.

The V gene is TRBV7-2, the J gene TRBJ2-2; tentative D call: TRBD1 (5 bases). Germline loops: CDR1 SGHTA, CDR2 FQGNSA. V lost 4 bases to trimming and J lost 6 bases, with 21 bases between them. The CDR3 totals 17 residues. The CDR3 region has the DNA TGTGCCAGCAGCTCTCGCTTTGGATATAGGGGCGCCGGGGAGCTGTTTTTT. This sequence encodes CASSSRFGYRGAGELFF. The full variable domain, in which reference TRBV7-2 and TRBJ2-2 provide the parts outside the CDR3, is GAGVSQSPSNKVTEKGKDVELRCDPISGHTALYWYRQSLGQGLEFLIYFQGNSAPDKSGLPSDRFSAERTGGSVSTLTIQRTQQEDSAVYLCASSSRFGYRGAGELFFGEGSRLTVL.

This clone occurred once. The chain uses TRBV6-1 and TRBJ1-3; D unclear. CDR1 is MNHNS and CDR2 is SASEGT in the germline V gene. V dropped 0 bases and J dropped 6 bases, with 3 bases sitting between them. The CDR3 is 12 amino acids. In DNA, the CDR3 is TGTGCCAGCAGTGAAGCCCTAAACACCATATATTTT. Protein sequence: CASSEALNTIYF.

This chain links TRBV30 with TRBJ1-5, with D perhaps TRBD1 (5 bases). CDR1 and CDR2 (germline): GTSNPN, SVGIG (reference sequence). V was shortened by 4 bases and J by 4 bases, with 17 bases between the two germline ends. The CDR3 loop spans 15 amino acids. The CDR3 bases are TGTGCCTGGACACGGGGCGGTCGGGGGAATCAGCCCCAGCATTTT. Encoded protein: CAWTRGGRGNQPQHF.

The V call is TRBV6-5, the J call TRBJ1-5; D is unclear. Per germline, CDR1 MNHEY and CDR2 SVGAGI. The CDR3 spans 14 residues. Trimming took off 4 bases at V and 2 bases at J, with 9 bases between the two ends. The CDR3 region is CASSFRAGNQPQHF. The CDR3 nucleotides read TGTGCCAGCAGTTTTAGGGCTGGCAATCAGCCCCAGCATTTT.

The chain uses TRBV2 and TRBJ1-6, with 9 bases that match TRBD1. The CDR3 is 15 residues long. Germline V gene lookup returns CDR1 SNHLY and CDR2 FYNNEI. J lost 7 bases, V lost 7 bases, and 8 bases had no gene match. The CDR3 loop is CASTTGGAENSPLHF. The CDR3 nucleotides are TGTGCCAGCACAACAGGGGGCGCGGAGAATTCACCCCTCCACTTT. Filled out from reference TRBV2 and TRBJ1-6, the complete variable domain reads EPEVTQTPSHQVTQMGQEVILRCVPISNHLYFYWYRQILGQKVEFLVSFYNNEISEKSEIFDDQFSVERPDGSNFTLKIRSTKLEDSAMYFCASTTGGAENSPLHFGNGTRLTVT.

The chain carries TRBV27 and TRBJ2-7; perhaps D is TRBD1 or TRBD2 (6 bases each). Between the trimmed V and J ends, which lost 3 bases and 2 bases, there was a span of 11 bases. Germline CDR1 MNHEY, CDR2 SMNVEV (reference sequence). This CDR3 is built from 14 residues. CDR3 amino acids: CASSLAGEAYEQYF. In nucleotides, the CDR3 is TGTGCCAGCAGTTTGGCAGGGGAGGCCTACGAGCAGTACTTC.

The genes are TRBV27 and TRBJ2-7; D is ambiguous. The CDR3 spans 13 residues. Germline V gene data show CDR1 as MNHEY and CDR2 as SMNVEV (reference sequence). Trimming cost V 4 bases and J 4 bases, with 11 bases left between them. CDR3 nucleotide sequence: TGTGCCAGCAGTTCCACCATGGCTTACGAGCAGTACTTC. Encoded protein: CASSSTMAYEQYF.

The CDR3 sequence: CASSGAFGGYGYTF. The CDR3 DNA sequence: TGTGCCAGCAGCGGAGCCTTTGGCGGCTATGGCTACACCTTC. The chain carries TRBV2 and TRBJ1-2, with D unresolved. This CDR3 region has 14 residues. Trimming stripped 6 bases from V and 4 bases from J, with 15 bases between. CDR1 is SNHLY and CDR2 is FYNNEI in the germline V gene.

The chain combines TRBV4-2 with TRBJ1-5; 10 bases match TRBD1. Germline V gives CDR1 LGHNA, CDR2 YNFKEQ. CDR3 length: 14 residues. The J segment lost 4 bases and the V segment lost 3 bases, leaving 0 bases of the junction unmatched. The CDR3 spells CASSQGQGNQPQHF. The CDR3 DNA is TGTGCCAGCAGCCAGGGACAGGGGAATCAGCCCCAGCATTTT.

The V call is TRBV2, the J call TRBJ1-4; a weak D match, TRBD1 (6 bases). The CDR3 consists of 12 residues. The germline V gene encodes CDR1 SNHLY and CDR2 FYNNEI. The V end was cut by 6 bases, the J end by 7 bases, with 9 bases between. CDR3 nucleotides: TGTGCCAGCAGCGGGACAATTGAAAAACTGTTTTTT. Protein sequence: CASSGTIEKLFF.

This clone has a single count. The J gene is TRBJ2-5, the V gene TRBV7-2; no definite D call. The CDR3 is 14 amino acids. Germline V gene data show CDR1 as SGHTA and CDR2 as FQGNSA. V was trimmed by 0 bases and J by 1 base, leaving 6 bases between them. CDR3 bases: TGTGCCAGCAGCTTAGCGGCGTCCCAAGAGACCCAGTACTTC. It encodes CASSLAASQETQYF.

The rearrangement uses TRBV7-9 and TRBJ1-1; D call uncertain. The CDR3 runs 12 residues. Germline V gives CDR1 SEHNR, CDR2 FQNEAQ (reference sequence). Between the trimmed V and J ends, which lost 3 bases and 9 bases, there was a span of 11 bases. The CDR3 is CASSFQENKAFF. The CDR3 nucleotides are TGTGCCAGCAGCTTCCAGGAGAATAAAGCTTTCTTT. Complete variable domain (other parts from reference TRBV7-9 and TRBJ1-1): DTGVSQNPRHKITKRGQNVTFRCDPISEHNRLYWYRQTLGQGPEFLTYFQNEAQLEKSRLLSDRFSAERPKGSFSTLEIQRTEQGDSAMYLCASSFQENKAFFGQGTRLTVV.

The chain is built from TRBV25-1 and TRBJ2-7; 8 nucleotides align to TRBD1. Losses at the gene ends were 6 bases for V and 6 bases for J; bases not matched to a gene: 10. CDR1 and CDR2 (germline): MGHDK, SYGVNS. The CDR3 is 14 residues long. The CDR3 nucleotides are TGTGCCAGCAGACAGACAGGGGAACGCGGCGAGCAGTACTTC. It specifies CASRQTGERGEQYF.

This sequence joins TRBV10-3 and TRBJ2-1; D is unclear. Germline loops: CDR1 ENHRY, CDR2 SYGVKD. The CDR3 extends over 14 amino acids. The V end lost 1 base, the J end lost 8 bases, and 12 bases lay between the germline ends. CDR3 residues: CAISEFSLGYEQFF. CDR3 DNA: TGTGCCATCAGTGAGTTCAGTTTAGGATATGAGCAGTTCTTC.

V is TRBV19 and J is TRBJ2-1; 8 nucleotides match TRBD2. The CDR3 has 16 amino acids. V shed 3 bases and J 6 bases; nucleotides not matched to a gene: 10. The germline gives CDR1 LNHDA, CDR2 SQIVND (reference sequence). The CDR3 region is CASSIGPGGPLNEQFF. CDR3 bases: TGTGCCAGTAGTATTGGACCGGGGGGGCCCCTCAATGAGCAGTTCTTC.

Written as DNA, the CDR3 is TGTGCCAGCAGCTTCGGACAAGGAGAAAAACTGTTTTTT. This translates into CASSFGQGEKLFF. This chain joins TRBV5-6 and TRBJ1-4; D possibly corresponds to TRBD1 (5 bases). This CDR3 spans 13 amino acids. Trimming cost V 2 bases and J 8 bases, with 10 bases left between them. Looked up from germline, CDR1 is SGHDT and CDR2 is YYEEEE.

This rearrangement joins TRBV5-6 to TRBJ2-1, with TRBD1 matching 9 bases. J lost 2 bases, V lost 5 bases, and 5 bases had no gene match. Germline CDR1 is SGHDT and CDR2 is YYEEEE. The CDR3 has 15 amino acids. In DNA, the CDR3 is TGTGCCAGCAGGGGGACAGGGCCCGCCTACAATGAGCAGTTCTTC. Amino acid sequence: CASRGTGPAYNEQFF.

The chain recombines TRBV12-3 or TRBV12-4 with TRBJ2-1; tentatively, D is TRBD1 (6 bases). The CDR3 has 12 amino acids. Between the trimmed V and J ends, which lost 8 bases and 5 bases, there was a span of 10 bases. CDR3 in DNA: TGTGCCAGCTCCCGGACAGACAATGAGCAGTTCTTC. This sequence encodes CASSRTDNEQFF.

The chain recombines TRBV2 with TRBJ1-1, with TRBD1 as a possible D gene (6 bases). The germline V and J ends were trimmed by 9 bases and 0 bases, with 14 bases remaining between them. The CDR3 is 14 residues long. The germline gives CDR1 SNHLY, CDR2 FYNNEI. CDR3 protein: CASGLGGMNTEAFF. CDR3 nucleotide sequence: TGTGCCAGTGGCCTAGGGGGGATGAACACTGAAGCTTTCTTT.

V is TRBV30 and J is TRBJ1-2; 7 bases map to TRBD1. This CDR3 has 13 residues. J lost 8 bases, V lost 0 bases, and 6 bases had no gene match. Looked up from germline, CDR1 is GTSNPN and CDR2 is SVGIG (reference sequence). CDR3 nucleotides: TGTGCCTGGAGTGTACAGGGGTTTAGCGGCTACACCTTC. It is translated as CAWSVQGFSGYTF.

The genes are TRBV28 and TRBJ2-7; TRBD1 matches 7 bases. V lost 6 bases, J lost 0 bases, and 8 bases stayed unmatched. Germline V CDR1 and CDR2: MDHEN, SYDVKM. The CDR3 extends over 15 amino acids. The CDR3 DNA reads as TGTGCCAGCAGCCCTAGGGGGACAGTCTCCTACGAGCAGTACTTC. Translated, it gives CASSPRGTVSYEQYF.

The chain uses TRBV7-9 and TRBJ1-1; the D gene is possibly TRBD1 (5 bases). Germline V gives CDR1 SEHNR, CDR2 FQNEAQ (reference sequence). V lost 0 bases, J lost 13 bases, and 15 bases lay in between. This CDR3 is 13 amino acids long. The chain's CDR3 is CASSLAEGTDRFF. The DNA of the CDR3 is TGTGCCAGCAGCTTAGCGGAAGGGACCGACCGTTTCTTT.

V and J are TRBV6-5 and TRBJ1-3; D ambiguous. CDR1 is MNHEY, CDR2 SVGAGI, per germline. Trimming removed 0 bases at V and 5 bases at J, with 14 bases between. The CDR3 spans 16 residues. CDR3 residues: CASSYSGQNWRNTIYF. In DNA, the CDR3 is TGTGCCAGCAGTTACTCTGGGCAGAACTGGAGAAACACCATATATTTT.